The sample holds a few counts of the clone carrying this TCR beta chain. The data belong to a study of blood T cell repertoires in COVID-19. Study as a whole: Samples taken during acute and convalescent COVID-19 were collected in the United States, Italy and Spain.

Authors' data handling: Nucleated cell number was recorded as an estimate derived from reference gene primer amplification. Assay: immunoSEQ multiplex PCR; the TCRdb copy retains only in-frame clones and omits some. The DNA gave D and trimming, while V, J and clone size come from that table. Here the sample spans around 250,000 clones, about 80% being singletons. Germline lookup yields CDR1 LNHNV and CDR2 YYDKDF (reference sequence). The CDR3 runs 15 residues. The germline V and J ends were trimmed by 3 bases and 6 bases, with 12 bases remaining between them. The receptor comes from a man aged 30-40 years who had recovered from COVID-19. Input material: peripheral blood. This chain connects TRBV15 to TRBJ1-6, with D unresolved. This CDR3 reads CATSSTQATNSPLHF. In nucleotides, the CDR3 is TGTGCCACCAGCAGCACTCAGGCCACTAATTCACCCCTCCACTTT.